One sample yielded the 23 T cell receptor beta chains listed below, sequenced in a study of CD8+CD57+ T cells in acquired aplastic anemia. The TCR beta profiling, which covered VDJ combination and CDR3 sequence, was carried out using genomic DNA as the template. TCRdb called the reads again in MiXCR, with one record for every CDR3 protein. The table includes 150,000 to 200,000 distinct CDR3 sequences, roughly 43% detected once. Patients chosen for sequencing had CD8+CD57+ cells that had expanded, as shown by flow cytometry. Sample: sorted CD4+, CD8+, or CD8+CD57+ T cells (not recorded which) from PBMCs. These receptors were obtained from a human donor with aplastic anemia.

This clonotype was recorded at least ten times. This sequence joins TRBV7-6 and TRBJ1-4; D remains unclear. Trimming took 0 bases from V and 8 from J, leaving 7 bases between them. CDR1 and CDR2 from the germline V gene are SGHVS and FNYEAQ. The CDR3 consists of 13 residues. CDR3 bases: TGTGCCAGCAGCTTAGCCGAGGGAGAAAAACTGTTTTTT. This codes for CASSLAEGEKLFF. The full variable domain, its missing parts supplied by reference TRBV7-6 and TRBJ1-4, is GAGVSQSPRYKVTKRGQDVALRCDPISGHVSLYWYRQALGQGPEFLTYFNYEAQQDKSGLPNDRFSAERPEGSISTLTIQRTEQRDSAMYRCASSLAEGEKLFFGSGTQLSVL.

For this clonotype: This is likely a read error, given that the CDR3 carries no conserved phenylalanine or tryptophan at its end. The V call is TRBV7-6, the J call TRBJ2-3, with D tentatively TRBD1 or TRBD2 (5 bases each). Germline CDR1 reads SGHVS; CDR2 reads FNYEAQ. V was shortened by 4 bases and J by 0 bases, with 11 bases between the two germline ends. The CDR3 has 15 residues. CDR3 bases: TGTGCCAGCAGCTCGACCCGGGACAGCACAGATACGCAGTATTTG. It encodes CASSSTRDSTDTQYL.

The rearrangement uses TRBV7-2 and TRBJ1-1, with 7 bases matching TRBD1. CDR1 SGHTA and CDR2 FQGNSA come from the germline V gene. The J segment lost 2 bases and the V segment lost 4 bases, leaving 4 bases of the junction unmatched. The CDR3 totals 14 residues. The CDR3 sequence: CASSSNRGNTEAFF. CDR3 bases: TGTGCCAGCAGCTCCAACAGGGGTAACACTGAAGCTTTCTTT.

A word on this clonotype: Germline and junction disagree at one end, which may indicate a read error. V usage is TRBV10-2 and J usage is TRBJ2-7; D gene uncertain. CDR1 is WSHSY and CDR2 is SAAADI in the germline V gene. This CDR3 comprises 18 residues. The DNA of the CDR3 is TGCGCCAGCAGTGAGCCCCCCTTGACGGTTCCTGCCACCTACGAGCAGCACTTC. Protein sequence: CASSEPPLTVPATYEQHF.

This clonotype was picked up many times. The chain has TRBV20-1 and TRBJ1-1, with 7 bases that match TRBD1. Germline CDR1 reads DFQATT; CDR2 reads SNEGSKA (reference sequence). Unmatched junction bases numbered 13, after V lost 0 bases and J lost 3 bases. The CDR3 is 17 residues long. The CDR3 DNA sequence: TGCAGTGCTAGAGACCATCCTTGGGCAGGGGGTGACACTGAAGCTTTCTTT. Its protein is CSARDHPWAGGDTEAFF.

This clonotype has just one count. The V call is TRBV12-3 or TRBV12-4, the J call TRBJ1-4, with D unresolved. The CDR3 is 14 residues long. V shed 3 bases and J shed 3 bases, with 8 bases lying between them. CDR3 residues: CASSLQGPNEKLFF. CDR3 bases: TGTGCCAGCAGTTTGCAAGGGCCTAATGAAAAACTGTTTTTT.

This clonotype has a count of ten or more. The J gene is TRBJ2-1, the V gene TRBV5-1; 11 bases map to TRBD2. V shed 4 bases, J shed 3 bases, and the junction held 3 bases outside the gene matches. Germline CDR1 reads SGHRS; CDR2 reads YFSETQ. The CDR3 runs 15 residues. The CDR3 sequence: CASSLSGGDYNEQFF. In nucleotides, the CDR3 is TGCGCCAGCAGCCTTAGCGGGGGGGACTACAATGAGCAGTTCTTC.

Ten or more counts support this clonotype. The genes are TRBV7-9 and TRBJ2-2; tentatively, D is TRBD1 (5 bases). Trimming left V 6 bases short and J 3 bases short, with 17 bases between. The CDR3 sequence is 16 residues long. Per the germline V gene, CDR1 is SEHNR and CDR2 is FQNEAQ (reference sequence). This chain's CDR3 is CASSSRVGSHTGELFF. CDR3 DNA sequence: TGTGCCAGCAGTTCCAGGGTGGGGTCGCACACCGGGGAGCTGTTTTTT.

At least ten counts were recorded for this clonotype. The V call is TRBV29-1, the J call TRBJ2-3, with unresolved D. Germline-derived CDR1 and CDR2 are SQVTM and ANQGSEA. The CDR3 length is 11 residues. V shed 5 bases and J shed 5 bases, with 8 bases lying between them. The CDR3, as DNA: TGCAGCGTTCGAATAGGAGATACGCAGTATTTT. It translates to CSVRIGDTQYF.

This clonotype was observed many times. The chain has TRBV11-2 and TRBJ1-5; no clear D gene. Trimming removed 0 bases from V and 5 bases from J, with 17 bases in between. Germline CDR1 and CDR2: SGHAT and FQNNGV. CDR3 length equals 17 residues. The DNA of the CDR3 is TGTGCCAGCAGCTTAGAGGGCGCCCTCTGGGAGGATCAGCCCCAGCATTTT. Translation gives CASSLEGALWEDQPQHF.

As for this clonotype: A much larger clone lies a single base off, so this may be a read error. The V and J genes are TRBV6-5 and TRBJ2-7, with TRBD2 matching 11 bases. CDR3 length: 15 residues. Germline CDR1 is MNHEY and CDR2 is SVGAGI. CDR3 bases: TGTGCCGGCAGGTATCTAGCGGGGGGCTCCTACGAGCAGTACTTC. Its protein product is CAGRYLAGGSYEQYF.

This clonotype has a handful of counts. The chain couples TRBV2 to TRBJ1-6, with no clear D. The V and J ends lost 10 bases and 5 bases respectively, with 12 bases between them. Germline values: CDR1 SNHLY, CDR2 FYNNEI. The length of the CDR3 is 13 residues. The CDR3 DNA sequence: TGTGCCATAGGCCCTAGTAATAATTCACCCCTCCACTTT. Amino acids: CAIGPSNNSPLHF.

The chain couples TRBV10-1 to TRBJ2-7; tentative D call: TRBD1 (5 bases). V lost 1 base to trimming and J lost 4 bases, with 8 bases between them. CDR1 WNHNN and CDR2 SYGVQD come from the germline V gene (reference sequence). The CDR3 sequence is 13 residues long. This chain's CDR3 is CASSEFGAYEQYF. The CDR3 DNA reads TGCGCCAGCAGTGAGTTTGGGGCGTACGAGCAGTACTTC.

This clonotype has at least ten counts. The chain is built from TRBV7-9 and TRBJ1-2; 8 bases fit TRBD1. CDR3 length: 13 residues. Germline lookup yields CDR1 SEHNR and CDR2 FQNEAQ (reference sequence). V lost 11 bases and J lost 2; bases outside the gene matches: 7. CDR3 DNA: TGTGCCGCAGAGTCAGGGGGCAACTATGGCTACACCTTC. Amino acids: CAAESGGNYGYTF.

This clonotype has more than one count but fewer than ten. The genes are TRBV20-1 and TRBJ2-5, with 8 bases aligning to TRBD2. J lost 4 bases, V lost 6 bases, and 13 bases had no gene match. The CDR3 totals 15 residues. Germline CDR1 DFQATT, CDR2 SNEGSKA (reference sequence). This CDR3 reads CSARRGGGQRETQYF. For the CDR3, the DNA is TGCAGTGCCCGACGGGGGGGTGGCCAGAGAGAGACCCAGTACTTC.

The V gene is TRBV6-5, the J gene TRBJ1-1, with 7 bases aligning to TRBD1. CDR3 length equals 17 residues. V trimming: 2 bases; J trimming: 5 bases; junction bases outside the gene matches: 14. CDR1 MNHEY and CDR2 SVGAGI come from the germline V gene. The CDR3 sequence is CASSYILATGKSTEAFF. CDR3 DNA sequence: TGTGCCAGCAGTTACATATTAGCGACAGGGAAGAGTACTGAAGCTTTCTTT.

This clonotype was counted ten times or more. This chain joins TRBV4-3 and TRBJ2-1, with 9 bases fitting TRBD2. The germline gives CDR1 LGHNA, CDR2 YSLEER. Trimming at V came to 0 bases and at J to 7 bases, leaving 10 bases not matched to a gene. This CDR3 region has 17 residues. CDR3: CASSQEGPAGGSNEQFF. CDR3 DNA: TGCGCCAGCAGCCAAGAGGGGCCAGCGGGGGGTTCGAATGAGCAGTTCTTC.

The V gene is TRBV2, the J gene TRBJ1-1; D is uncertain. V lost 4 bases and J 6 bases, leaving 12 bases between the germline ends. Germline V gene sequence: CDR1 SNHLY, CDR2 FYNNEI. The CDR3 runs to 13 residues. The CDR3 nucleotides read TGTGCCAGCAGTGGGCTGGATCGGGCTGAAGCTTTCTTT. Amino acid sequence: CASSGLDRAEAFF.

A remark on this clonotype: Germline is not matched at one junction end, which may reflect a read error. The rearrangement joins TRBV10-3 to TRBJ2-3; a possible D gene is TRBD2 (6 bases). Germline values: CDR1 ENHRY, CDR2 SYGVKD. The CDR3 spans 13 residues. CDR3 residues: CAISERGTDTQYF. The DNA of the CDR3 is TGTGCCATTAGTGAGCGGGGCACAGATACGCAGTATTTT.

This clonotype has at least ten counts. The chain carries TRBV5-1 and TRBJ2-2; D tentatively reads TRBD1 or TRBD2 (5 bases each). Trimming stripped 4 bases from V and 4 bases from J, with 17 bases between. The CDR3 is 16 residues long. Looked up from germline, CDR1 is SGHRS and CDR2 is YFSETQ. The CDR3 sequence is CASSPVFRGGTGELFF. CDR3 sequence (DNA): TGCGCCAGCAGCCCAGTATTTCGGGGCGGCACCGGGGAGCTGTTTTTT.

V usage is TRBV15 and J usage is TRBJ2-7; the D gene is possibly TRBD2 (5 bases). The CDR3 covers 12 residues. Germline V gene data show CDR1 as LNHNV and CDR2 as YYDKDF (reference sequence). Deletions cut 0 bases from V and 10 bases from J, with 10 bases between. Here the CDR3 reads CATSRDRRKQYF. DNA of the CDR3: TGTGCCACCAGCAGAGATCGGAGGAAACAGTACTTC.

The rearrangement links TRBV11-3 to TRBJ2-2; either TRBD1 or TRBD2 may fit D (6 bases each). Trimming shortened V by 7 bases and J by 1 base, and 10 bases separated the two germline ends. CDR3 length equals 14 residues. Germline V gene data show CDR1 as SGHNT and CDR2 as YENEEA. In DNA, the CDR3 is TGTGCCAGCAAGGGGGAGGAGAACACCGGGGAGCTGTTTTTT. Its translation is CASKGEENTGELFF.

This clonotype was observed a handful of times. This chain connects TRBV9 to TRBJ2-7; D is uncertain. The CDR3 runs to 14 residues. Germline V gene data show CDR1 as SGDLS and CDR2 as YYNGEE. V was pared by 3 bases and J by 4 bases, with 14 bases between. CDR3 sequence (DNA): TGTGCCAGCAGCGGGGGTAACCCTCGTTACGAGCAGTACTTC. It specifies CASSGGNPRYEQYF.